This TCR beta chain was sequenced during a study of T cell responses to AZD1222 COVID-19 vaccine (TCRdb year 2021). Regarding the study in general: AZD1222 recipients given second doses at about 4 weeks or at about 12 weeks were pooled, since spike-specific TCR depth and breadth were not found to differ between the two schedules. Trial participants were enrolled by age into 18-55, 56-69 and 70-plus year subgroups, with about 150, 28 and 57 TCR-sequenced participants respectively. A total of 230 to 250 trial participants underwent TCR sequencing, of whom about 210 had received two doses of AZD1222 and 26 had received two doses of the MenACWY control vaccine.

The CDR3 regions of human TCRbeta chains were subjected to immunosequencing. Turning to the authors' computational methods: Repertoire TCRs were matched against a reference library of SARS-CoV-2-specific TCRs generated with the MIRA antigen-specificity platform. Breadth was defined as the fraction of unique TCRs that were SARS-CoV-2-associated. Depth was defined as the fraction of total T cells that were SARS-CoV-2-associated. Each spike-specific TCR was assigned to its reactive spike region and to a CD4 or CD8 class using the MIRA data. Log10-transformed breadth and depth values were compared by one-way ANOVA with Sidak's multiple comparisons tests. TCRdb carries this immuneACCESS record with in-frame sequences only. Its versions omit some clonotypes, under half of them owing to an unresolved V gene in the studies checked, with the rest unexplained. The V and J calls and clone size were taken over from that table, and D and trimming were inferred from the DNA. The sample contains over 100,000 clones, around nine tenths of them found a single time. The top ten clones comprise less than 9% of the sample.

A remark on this clone: The antigen it binds to is not known. No clone much larger than this one lies a single base away; base qualities are absent.

This specimen's time point label, interpreted: baseline before first vaccination. The vaccinee samples were drawn from two UK trials, COV001 and COV002, one of which was a single-blind randomized controlled phase 2/3 trial testing AZD1222 (ChAdOx1 nCoV-19) in healthy adults. Trial participant PBMC samples were collected at day 0 and day 28 after the second dose for TCRbeta chain sequencing. Its CDR3 holds 13 amino acids, cysteine through phenylalanine. This entry keeps only the CDR3 DNA: 39 bases, framed from base 1. CDR1 and CDR2, per the germline V gene (reference sequence), are LGHDT and YNNKEL. After removal of 4 bases from V and 7 bases from J, the junction retains 6 bases not matched to a gene. The research as a whole found: Nearly half of unique spike-specific TCRs reportedly recognized epitopes outside regions mutated in the B.1.351 and B.1.1.7 variants. CD4 TCRs associated with the vaccine covered the entire spike protein, and the dominant responses were in regions 160-218 and 743-854. Because no day 14 peak-response samples were available, repertoires were characterized only after the peak T cell response. A significant rise in spike-specific TCR breadth and depth was observed after two AZD1222 doses relative to day 0 and relative to MenACWY recipients. Conclusions about previously exposed vaccinees are limited, since just a handful of AZD1222 recipients were seropositive for SARS-CoV-2 at baseline. Most participants were white British and females outnumbered males, and the authors suggested that clonal diversity may have been underestimated. The 56-69-year group was small, and its depth increase did not reach significance, likely because of low power.

This chain joins TRBV3-1 (or the pseudogene TRBV3-2) to TRBJ2-7, with 8 bases in between that match TRBD1. The starting material was peripheral blood, obtained on day 0 of AZD1222 vaccination. The source of this sequence is an adult in good health. The CDR3 in this case is CASSLWTGQEQYF. At the DNA level, the sequence is TGTGCCAGCAGCCTTTGGACAGGGCAAGAGCAGTACTTC.